This T cell receptor beta chain comes out of a study of blood T cell repertoires in COVID-19. Across the whole study: Samples representing acute and convalescent COVID-19 were sourced from the United States, Italy and Spain. T cells, B-cell-depleted T cells, or PBMCs provided the cDNA or gDNA that served as material.

The CDR3 runs 16 residues. V was clipped by 0 bases and J by 4 bases, with 13 bases between them. The germline V gene encodes CDR1 SGHVS and CDR2 FQNEAQ. The table came from immunoSEQ multiplex PCR; TCRdb's copy has only in-frame clones and leaves some out. The repertoire holds almost 80,000 clones, with approximately 82% as singletons. This sequence was found in a woman in her seventies with acute or convalescent COVID-19. The rearrangement joins TRBV7-8 to TRBJ2-1; tentatively, D is TRBD2 (6 bases). The sample consisted of peripheral blood. CDR3 coding DNA: TGTGCCAGCAGCTTAGCGGGGGAGCGGGTGTACAATGAGCAGTTCTTC. Its translation is CASSLAGERVYNEQFF.